This T cell receptor (beta chain) was observed in a study of T-cell memory formation after mild COVID-19. Study-wide results and caveats: Later expanders leaned CD4+, whereas day 15 to 85 contracting clones were balanced CD4/CD8. Chiefly within CM and EM were the contracting CD4+ clones; CD8+ ones were within EMRA. The appearance of some responding clones in pre-infection memory suggested that cross-reactive memory joined.

One entry per CDR3 protein, called by TCRdb with MiXCR from the 5' RACE reads. The sample shows around 340,000 distinct CDR3 sequences, over 10% of them seen only once. CDR3 length: 15 residues. Germline V gives CDR1 SGHVT, CDR2 SQSDAQ. The ends lost 5 bases at V and 4 bases at J; junction bases unmatched: 4. This clonotype was detected ten times or more. Its antigen is unidentified. V usage is TRBV7-4 and J usage is TRBJ1-5, with TRBD1 matching over 11 bases. The TCR originated in a man between 18 and 35 years old who had mild COVID-19 (a few samples of this study predate the infection). Cell type and time point are not known. The source material was PBMCs or a T cell subset sorted from them (not recorded which). The chain's CDR3 is CASSIRDRGNQPQHF. In DNA form, the CDR3 reads TGTGCCAGCAGCATCCGGGACAGGGGGAATCAGCCCCAGCATTTT.